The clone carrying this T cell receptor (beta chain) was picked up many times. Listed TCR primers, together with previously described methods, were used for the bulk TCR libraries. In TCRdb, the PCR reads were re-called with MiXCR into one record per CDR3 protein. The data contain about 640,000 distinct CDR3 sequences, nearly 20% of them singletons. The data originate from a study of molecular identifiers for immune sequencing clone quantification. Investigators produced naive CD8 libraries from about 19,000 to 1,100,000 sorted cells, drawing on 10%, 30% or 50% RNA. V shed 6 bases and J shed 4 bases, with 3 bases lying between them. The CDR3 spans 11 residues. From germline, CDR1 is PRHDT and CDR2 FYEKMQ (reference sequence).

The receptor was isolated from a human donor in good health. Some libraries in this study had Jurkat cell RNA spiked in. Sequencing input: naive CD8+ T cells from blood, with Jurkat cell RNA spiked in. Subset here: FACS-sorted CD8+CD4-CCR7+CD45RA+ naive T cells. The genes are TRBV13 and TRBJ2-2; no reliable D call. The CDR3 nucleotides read TGTGCCAGCAGACGCACCGGGGAGCTGTTTTTT. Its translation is CASRRTGELFF. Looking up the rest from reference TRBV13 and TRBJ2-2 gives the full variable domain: AAGVIQSPRHLIKEKRETATLKCYPIPRHDTVYWYQQGPGQDPQFLISFYEKMQSDKGSIPDRFSAQQFSDYHSELNMSSLELGDSALYFCASRRTGELFFGEGSRLTVL.